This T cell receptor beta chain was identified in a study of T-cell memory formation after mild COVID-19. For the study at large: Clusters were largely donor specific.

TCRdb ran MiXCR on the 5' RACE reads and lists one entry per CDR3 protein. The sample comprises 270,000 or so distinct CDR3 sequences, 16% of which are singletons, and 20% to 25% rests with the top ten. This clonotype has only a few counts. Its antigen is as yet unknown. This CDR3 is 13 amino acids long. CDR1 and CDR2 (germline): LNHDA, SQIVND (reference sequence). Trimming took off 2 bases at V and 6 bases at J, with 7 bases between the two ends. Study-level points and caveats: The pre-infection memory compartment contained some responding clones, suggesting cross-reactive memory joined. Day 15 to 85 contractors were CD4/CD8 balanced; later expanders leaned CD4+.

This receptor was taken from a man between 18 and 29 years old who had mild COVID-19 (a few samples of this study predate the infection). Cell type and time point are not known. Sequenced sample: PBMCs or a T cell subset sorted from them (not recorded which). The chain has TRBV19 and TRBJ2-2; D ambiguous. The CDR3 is CASSIPPAGELFF. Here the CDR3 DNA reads TGTGCCAGTAGTATACCCCCAGCCGGGGAGCTGTTTTTT.